This TCR beta chain was captured by sequencing in a study of cytomegalovirus exposure and HLA in healthy donors. Healthy people donating bone marrow made up the donors. Likely unrecorded immune exposures existed in these nominally healthy donors. Findings and limits, study-wide: Rare TCR sequences predominated, though certain public TCRs were found in many donors. Earlier analysis found most TCR beta V segments productive about 90% or about 30% of the time.

This CDR3 is built from 16 residues. V was cut by 1 base and J by 10 bases, with 22 bases left in between. In germline, CDR1 is LNHDA, CDR2 SQIVND (reference sequence). A multiplex PCR was run with 60 Vbeta primers and 13 Jbeta primers. This table comes from immunoSEQ multiplex PCR, and its TCRdb copy is limited to in-frame clones, with some not included. The sample carries around 200,000 clones, 75% to 90% recorded once. This clone has only a few counts. Its antigen remains unknown. The sequenced material came from PBMCs. The chain uses TRBV19 and TRBJ1-1; D perhaps matches TRBD1 (5 bases). This sequence was found in a woman aged 25 to 45 in good health and CMV-seronegative. The CDR3 nucleotides read TGTGCCAGTAGTATAGGTGGTGCAGGGCTGCCACTGGGAGCTTTCTTT. Protein sequence: CASSIGGAGLPLGAFF.